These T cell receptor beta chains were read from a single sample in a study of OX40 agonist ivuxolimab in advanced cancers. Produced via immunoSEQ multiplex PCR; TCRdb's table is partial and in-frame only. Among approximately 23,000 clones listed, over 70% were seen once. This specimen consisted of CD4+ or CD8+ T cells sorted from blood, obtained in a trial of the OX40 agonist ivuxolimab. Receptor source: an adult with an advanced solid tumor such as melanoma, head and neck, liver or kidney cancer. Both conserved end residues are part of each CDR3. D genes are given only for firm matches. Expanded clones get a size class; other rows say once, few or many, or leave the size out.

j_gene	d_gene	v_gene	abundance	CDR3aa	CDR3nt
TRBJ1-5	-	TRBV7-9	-	CASSLGTSNQPQHF	TGTGCCAGCAGCTTAGGGACAAGCAATCAGCCCCAGCATTTT
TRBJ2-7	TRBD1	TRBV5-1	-	CTSSFRDRSYEQYF	TGCACCAGCAGCTTCCGGGACAGGAGCTACGAGCAGTACTTC
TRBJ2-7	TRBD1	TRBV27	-	CASSPGQGYYEQYF	TGTGCCAGCAGTCCGGGACAGGGATACTACGAGCAGTACTTC
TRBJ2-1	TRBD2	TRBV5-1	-	CASSLGPREDRHEQFF	TGCGCCAGCAGCTTGGGTCCGCGGGAGGACCGCCATGAGCAGTTCTTC
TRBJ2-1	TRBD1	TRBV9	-	CASSAPGTGLREQFF	TGTGCCAGCAGCGCACCCGGGACAGGGCTACGCGAGCAGTTCTTC
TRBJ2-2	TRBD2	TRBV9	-	CASSPGLANTGELFF	TGTGCCAGCAGCCCGGGACTAGCAAACACCGGGGAGCTGTTTTTT
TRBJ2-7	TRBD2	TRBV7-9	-	CASSPPAGAYEQYF	TGTGCCAGCAGCCCCCCAGCGGGAGCCTACGAGCAGTACTTC
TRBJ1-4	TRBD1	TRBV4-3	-	CASSQVPGGENEKLFF	TGCGCCAGCAGCCAAGTCCCAGGGGGCGAGAATGAAAAACTGTTTTTT
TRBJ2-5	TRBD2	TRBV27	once	CASSLLASGRVQETQYF	TGTGCCAGCAGTTTATTAGCTAGCGGGAGGGTACAAGAGACCCAGTACTTC
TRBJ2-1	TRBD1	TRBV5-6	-	CASSSETGGRDEQFF	TGTGCCAGCAGCTCAGAGACAGGGGGCAGGGATGAGCAGTTCTTC
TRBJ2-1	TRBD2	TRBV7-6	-	CASSFGRGGSSSYNEQFF	TGTGCCAGCAGCTTCGGGCGGGGGGGCTCAAGCTCCTACAATGAGCAGTTCTTC
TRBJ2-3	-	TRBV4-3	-	CASSPLGSTDTQYF	TGCGCCAGCAGTCCACTAGGGAGCACAGATACGCAGTATTTT
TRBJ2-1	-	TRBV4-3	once	CASSHSSSGQEQFF	TGCGCCAGCAGCCACTCGAGCTCCGGACAGGAGCAGTTCTTC
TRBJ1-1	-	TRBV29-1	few	CSAPDLPGAFF	TGCAGCGCCCCCGACCTCCCTGGGGCTTTCTTT
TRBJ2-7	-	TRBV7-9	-	CASSLPGETYEQYF	TGTGCCAGCAGCTTACCCGGGGAAACTTACGAGCAGTACTTC
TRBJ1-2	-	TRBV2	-	CASSPSTAPNGYTF	TGTGCCAGCAGTCCATCGACGGCCCCCAATGGCTACACCTTC
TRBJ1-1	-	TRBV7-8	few	CASSLFLNTEAFF	TGTGCCAGCAGTCTTTTTTTGAACACTGAAGCTTTCTTT
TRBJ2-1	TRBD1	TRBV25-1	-	CASSDLRGTGSYNEQFF	TGTGCCAGCAGTGACCTGAGAGGGACAGGAAGCTACAATGAGCAGTTCTTC
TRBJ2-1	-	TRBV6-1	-	CASSEVRARGASYNEQFF	TGTGCCAGCAGTGAAGTAAGGGCTAGGGGCGCCTCCTACAATGAGCAGTTCTTC
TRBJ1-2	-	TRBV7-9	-	CASSLAGANYGYTF	TGTGCCAGCAGCTTAGCGGGGGCTAACTATGGCTACACCTTC
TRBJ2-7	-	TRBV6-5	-	CASSSLGSYEQYF	TGTGCCAGCAGTTCCCTAGGCTCCTACGAGCAGTACTTC
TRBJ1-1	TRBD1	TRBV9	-	CASSTRDSGEAFF	TGTGCCAGCAGCACCCGGGACAGCGGCGAAGCTTTCTTT
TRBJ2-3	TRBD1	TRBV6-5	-	CASSIGTGGSDTQYF	TGTGCCAGCAGTATAGGGACAGGGGGCTCAGATACGCAGTATTTT
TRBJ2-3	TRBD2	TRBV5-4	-	CASSSGGLLDTQYF	TGTGCCAGCAGCAGCGGGGGGCTCCTCGATACGCAGTATTTT
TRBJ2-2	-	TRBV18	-	CASSPFWDGNTGELFF	TGTGCCAGCTCACCATTCTGGGACGGCAACACCGGGGAGCTGTTTTTT
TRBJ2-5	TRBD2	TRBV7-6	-	CASSQGLAGGYQETQYF	TGTGCCAGCAGCCAAGGACTAGCGGGGGGGTACCAAGAGACCCAGTACTTC
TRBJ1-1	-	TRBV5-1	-	CASSFTGLPNTEAFF	TGCGCCAGCAGCTTCACAGGCCTCCCGAACACTGAAGCTTTCTTT
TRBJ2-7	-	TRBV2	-	CASSEAAGSYEQYF	TGTGCCAGCAGTGAGGCGGCAGGTTCCTACGAGCAGTACTTC
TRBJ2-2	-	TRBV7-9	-	CASSLGQSGTGELFF	TGTGCCAGCAGCTTAGGGCAGTCGGGCACCGGGGAGCTGTTTTTT
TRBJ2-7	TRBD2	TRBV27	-	CASSFSIGLAVYEQYF	TGTGCCAGCAGTTTCTCCATTGGACTAGCCGTCTACGAGCAGTACTTC
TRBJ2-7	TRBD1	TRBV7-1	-	CASSLGTGAGEQYF	TGTGCCAGCAGCTTAGGGACAGGGGCAGGCGAGCAGTACTTC
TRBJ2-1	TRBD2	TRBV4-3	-	CASSQTVAGDPPDEQFF	TGCGCCAGCAGCCAGACAGTAGCGGGAGATCCTCCGGATGAGCAGTTCTTC
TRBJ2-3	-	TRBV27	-	CASSSGSPWGTQYF	TGTGCCAGCAGTTCCGGGTCCCCCTGGGGTACGCAGTATTTT
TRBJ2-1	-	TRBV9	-	CASSAPGYNEQFF	TGTGCCAGCAGCGCCCCGGGGTACAATGAGCAGTTCTTC
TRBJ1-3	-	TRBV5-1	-	CASSLDLGHGNTIYF	TGCGCCAGCAGCTTGGACCTAGGACATGGAAACACCATATATTTT
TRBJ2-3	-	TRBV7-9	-	CASSPAGWPTDTQYF	TGTGCCAGCAGCCCAGCGGGTTGGCCCACAGATACGCAGTATTTT
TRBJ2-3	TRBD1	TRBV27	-	CASSLQFWTGLGPSSEPSTDTQYF	TGTGCCAGCAGTTTACAATTCTGGACAGGGCTTGGTCCCTCTAGCGAACCAAGCACAGATACGCAGTATTTT
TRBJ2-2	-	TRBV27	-	CASTSPGRELFF	TGTGCCAGCACCAGCCCTGGCCGGGAGCTGTTTTTT
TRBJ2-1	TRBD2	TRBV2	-	CASSGAGGAFSSYNEQFF	TGTGCCAGCAGTGGGGCCGGGGGGGCCTTTAGCTCCTACAATGAGCAGTTCTTC
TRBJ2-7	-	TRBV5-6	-	CASSLGQSFYEQYF	TGTGCCAGCAGCTTGGGACAGTCCTTCTACGAGCAGTACTTC
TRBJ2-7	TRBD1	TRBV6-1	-	CASSEAGTGSSEQYF	TGTGCCAGCAGTGAAGCAGGGACAGGGTCCTCCGAGCAGTACTTC
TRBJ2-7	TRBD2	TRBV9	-	CASSVGGRAREQYF	TGTGCCAGCAGCGTAGGCGGGAGGGCCCGGGAGCAGTACTTC
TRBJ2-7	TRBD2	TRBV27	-	CASSRPGLATYEQYF	TGTGCCAGCAGTAGACCGGGACTAGCGACCTACGAGCAGTACTTC
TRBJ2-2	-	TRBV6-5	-	CASSYMGSGELFF	TGTGCCAGCAGTTACATGGGCTCCGGGGAGCTGTTTTTT
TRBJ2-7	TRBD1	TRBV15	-	CATSSPGQGSYEQYF	TGTGCCACCAGCTCCCCGGGACAGGGGTCCTACGAGCAGTACTTC
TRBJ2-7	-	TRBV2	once	CASRYSFSSYEQYF	TGTGCCAGCAGATACAGCTTTAGCTCCTACGAGCAGTACTTC
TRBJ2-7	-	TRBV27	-	CASSPSLRVYEQYF	TGTGCCAGCAGTCCCTCCTTACGGGTCTACGAGCAGTACTTC
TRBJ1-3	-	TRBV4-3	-	CASSQALGQSSGNTIYF	TGCGCCAGCAGCCAAGCCCTGGGACAATCCTCTGGAAACACCATATATTTT
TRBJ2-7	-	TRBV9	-	CASSASGTYSYEQYF	TGTGCCAGCAGCGCGTCCGGGACTTACTCCTACGAGCAGTACTTC
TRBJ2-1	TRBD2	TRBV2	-	CASNSGGARNEQFF	TGTGCCAGCAATAGCGGGGGGGCCCGTAATGAGCAGTTCTTC
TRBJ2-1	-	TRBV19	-	CASSLAGTPGNEQFF	TGTGCCAGTAGTCTGGCCGGGACCCCGGGCAATGAGCAGTTCTTC
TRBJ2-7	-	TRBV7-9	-	CASSLLWRSRERSYEQYF	TGTGCCAGCAGCTTACTCTGGAGATCGAGGGAGAGGTCCTACGAGCAGTACTTC
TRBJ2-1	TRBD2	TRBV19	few	CASSIGLAPSSYNEQFF	TGTGCCAGTAGTATAGGACTAGCCCCAAGCTCCTACAATGAGCAGTTCTTC